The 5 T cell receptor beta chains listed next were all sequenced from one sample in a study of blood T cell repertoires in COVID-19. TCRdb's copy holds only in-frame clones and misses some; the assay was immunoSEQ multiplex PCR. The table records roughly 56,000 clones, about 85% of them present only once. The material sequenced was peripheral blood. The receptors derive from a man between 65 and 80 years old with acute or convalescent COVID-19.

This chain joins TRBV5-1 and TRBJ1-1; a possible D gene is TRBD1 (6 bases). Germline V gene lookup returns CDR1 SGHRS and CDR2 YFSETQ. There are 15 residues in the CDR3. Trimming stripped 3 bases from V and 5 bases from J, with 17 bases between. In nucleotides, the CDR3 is TGCGCCAGCAGCTCTCCCTCAGGGGTCCGGACTGAAGCTTTCTTT. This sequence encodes CASSSPSGVRTEAFF.

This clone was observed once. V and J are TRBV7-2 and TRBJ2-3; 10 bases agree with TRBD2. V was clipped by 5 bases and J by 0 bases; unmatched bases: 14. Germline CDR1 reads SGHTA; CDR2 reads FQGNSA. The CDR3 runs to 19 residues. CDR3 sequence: CASSRRTSGRAPSTDTQYF. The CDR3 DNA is TGTGCCAGCAGCCGTAGGACTAGCGGCCGTGCCCCCAGCACAGATACGCAGTATTTT.

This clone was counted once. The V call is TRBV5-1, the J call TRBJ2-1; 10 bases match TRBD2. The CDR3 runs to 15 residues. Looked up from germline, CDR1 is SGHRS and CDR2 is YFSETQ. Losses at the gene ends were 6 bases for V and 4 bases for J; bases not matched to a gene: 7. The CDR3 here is CASKKAGGLYNEQFF. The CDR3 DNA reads TGCGCCAGCAAAAAAGCGGGGGGGCTGTACAATGAGCAGTTCTTC.

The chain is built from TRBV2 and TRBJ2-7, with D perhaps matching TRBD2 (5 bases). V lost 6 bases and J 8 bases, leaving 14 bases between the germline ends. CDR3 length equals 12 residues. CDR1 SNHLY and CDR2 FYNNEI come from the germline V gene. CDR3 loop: CASSGVGLQQYF. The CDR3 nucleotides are TGTGCCAGCAGCGGGGTCGGTTTACAGCAGTACTTC.

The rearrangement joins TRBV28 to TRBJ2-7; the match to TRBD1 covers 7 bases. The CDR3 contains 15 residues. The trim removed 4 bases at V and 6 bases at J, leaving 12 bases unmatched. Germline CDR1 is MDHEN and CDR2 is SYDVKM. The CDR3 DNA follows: TGTGCCAGCAGTTCATTTAGACAGGGCATAGCCGAGCAGTACTTC. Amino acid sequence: CASSSFRQGIAEQYF.